This T cell receptor (beta chain) is from a study of blood T cell repertoires in COVID-19. Study in general: The analysed material was cDNA or gDNA that came from T cells, B-cell-depleted T cells, or PBMCs.

How the authors handled the data: Amplification of reference gene primers was used by the study to estimate nucleated cell counts. Only in-frame clones appear in the TCRdb table, and some are missing; sequencing was by immunoSEQ multiplex PCR. Clone size and the V and J calls come from that table; the DNA yielded D and trimming. Of a few hundred thousand clones listed, 80% to 90% are singletons. The TCR comes from a man between 18 and 29 years old who had recovered from COVID-19. Material: peripheral blood.

The CDR3 nucleotides read TGTGCCAGCAGCCAAGATCCAGGGGGCACTTCGGAAGCTTTCTTT. It is translated as CASSQDPGGTSEAFF. V and J are TRBV4-2 and TRBJ1-1; 8 nucleotides match TRBD1. Germline V gene sequence: CDR1 LGHNA, CDR2 YNFKEQ. The CDR3 covers 15 residues. The trim removed 0 bases at V and 8 bases at J, leaving 8 bases unmatched.